The T cell receptor (beta chain) under discussion was sequenced for a study of OX40 agonist ivuxolimab in advanced cancers. The data were produced by immunoSEQ multiplex PCR, yet TCRdb's version contains in-frame clones alone and is incomplete. The profile covers 65,000 to 80,000 clones, with about nine tenths appearing a single time and over 0.35% taken by the ten largest. This CDR3 is built from 14 residues. The ends were cut back, 3 bases at V and 1 base at J, with 8 bases in the middle. Germline-derived CDR1 and CDR2 are SGDLS and YYNGEE. Sequenced material: CD4+ or CD8+ T cells sorted from blood, taken in a trial of the OX40 agonist ivuxolimab. The TCR was taken from an adult with an advanced solid tumor such as melanoma, head and neck, liver or kidney cancer. The chain combines TRBV9 with TRBJ1-5; possible D gene TRBD1, 5 bases. CDR3 DNA: TGTGCCAGCAGCGAGTGGGGGAGCAATCAGCCCCAGCATTTT. Translation gives CASSEWGSNQPQHF.